This T cell receptor beta chain was identified in a study of blood T cell repertoires in COVID-19. In the study overall: The cDNA or gDNA used as material had been derived from T cells, B-cell-depleted T cells, or PBMCs.

Authors' data handling: Amplification with reference gene primers provided the estimates of nucleated cell counts. Data came from immunoSEQ multiplex PCR; TCRdb stores just in-frame clones and leaves some out. V and J calls and clone size follow that table, whereas D and trimming were derived from the DNA. In the table there are roughly 150,000 clones, over 75% of which are singletons. Source material: peripheral blood. This receptor was obtained from an elderly man with COVID-19, enrolled during active disease.

CDR3 loop: CASSLEKRGGTDTQYF. The CDR3 coding sequence is TGTGCCAGCAGCTTAGAAAAGCGGGGGGGCACAGATACGCAGTATTTT. The rearrangement links TRBV11-3 to TRBJ2-3, with 9 positions matching TRBD2. The V and J ends lost 0 bases and 1 base, in that order; junction bases with no gene match: 2. CDR1 and CDR2 from the germline V gene are SGHNT and YENEEA. The CDR3 has 16 amino acids.